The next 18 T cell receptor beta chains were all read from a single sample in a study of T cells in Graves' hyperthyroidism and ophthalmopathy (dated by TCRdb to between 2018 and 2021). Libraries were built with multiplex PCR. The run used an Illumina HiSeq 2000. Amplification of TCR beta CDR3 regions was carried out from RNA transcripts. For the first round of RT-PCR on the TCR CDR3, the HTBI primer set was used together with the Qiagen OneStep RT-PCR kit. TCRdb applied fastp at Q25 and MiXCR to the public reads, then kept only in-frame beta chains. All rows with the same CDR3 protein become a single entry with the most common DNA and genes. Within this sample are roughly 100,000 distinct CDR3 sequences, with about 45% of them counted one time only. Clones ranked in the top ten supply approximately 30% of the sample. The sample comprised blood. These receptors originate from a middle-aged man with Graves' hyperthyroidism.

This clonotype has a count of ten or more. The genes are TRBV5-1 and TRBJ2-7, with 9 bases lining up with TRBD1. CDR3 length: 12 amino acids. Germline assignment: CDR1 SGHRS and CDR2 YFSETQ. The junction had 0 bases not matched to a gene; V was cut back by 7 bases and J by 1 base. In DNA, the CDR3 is TGCGCCAGCGGGACAGGGTCCTACGAGCAGTACTTC. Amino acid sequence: CASGTGSYEQYF.

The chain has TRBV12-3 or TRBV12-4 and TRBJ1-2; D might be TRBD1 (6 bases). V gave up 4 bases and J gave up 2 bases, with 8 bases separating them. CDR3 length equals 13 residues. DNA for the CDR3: TGTGCCAGCAGTTCAAGGGGGAACTATGGCTACACCTTC. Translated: CASSSRGNYGYTF.

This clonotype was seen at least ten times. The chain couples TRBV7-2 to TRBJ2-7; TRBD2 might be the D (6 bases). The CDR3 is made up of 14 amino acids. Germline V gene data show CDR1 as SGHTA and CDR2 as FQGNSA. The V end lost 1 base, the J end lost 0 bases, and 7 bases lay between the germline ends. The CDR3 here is CASSLVADSYEQYF. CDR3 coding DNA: TGTGCCAGCAGCTTAGTAGCGGACTCCTACGAGCAGTACTTC.

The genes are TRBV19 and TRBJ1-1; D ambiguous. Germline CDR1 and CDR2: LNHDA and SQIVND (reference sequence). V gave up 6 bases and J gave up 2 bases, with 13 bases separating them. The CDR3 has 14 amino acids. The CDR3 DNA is TGTGCCAGTAGCGATTACCGGGATAACACTGAAGCTTTCTTT. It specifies CASSDYRDNTEAFF.

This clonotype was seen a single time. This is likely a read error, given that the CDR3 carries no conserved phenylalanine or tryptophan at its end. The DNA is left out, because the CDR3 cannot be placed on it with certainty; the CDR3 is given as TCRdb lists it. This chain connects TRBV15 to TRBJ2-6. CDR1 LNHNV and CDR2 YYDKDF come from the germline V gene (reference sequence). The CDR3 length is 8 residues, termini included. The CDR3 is CATSRAQV.

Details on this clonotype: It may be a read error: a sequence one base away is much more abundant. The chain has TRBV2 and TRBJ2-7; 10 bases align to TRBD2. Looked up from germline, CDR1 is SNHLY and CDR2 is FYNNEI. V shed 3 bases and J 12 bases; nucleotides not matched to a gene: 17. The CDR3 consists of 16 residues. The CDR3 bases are TGTGCCAGCAGTGACCTAGCGGGAGAAAGGGCCTACGAGTGGTACTTC. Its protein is CASSDLAGERAYEWYF.

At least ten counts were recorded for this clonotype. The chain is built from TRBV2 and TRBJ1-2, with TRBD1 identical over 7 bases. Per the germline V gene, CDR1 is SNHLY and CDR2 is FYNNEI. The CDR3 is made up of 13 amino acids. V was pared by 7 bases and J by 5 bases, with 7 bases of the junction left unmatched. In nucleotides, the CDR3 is TGTGCCAGCATGGAAGGCAGGGGGTATGGCTACACCTTC. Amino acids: CASMEGRGYGYTF.

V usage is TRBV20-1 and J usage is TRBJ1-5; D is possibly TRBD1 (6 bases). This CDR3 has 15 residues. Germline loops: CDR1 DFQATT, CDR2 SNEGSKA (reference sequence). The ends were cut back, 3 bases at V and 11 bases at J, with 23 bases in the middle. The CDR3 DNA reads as TGCAGTGCTAGTCGCTCCCGGGGGGGCAGGATGACCCAGCATTTT. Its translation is CSASRSRGGRMTQHF.

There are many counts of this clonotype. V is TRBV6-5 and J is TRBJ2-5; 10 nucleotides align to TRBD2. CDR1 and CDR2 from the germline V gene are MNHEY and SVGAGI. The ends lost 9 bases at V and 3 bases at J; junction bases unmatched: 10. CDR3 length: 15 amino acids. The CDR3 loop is CASAWLAGVKETQYF. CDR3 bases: TGTGCCAGTGCGTGGCTAGCGGGAGTTAAAGAGACCCAGTACTTC.

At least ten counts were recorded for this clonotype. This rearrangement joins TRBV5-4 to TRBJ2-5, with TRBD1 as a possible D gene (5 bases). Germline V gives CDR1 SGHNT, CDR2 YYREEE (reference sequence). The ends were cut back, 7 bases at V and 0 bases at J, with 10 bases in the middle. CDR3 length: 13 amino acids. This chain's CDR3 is CASRPDNQETQYF. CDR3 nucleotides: TGTGCCAGCCGTCCGGACAACCAAGAGACCCAGTACTTC.

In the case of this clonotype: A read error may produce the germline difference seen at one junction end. The CDR3 coding sequence is TGTGCCTGCAGTTTCCTCCCCGGCGGACCAGCCAGTGGGGCCAACGTCCTGACTTTC. This translates into CACSFLPGGPASGANVLTF. The V gene is TRBV27, the J gene TRBJ2-6; no clear D gene. The CDR3 has 19 amino acids. Germline V gene lookup returns CDR1 MNHEY and CDR2 SMNVEV (reference sequence).

The chain's CDR3 is CASSQETGRSDTIYF. CDR3 bases: TGCGCCAGCAGCCAAGAGACAGGCCGCAGTGACACCATATATTTT. The V call is TRBV4-1, the J call TRBJ1-3; tentatively, D is TRBD1 (6 bases). Per germline, CDR1 MGHRA and CDR2 YSYEKL. The V end was cut by 0 bases, the J end by 8 bases, with 14 bases between. The CDR3 is made up of 15 amino acids.

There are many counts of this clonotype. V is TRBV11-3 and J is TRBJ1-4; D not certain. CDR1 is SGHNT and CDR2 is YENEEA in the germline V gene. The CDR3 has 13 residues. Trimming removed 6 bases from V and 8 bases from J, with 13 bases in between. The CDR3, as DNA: TGTGCCAGCAGTCGACGGGGAAGGGAAAAACTGTTTTTT. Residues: CASSRRGREKLFF.

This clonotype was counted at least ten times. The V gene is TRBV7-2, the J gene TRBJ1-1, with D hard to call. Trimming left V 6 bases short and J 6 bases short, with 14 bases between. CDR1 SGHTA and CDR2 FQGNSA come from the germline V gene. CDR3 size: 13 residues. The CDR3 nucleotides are TGTGCCAGCAGGCAGGTTGGAGGTTCTGAAGCTTTCTTT. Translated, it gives CASRQVGGSEAFF.

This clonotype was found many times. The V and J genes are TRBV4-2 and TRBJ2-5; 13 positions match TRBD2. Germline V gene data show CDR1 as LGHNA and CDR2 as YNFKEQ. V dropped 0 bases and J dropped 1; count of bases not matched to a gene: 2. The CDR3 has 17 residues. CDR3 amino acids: CASSQELAGGSQETQYF. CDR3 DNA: TGTGCCAGCAGCCAAGAACTAGCGGGAGGGTCCCAAGAGACCCAGTACTTC.

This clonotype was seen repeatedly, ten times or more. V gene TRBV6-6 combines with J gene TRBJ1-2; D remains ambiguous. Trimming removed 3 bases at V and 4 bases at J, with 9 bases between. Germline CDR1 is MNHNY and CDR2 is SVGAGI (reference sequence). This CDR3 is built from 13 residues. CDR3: CASSYDNGYGYTF. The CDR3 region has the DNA TGTGCCAGCAGTTATGATAACGGCTATGGCTACACCTTC.

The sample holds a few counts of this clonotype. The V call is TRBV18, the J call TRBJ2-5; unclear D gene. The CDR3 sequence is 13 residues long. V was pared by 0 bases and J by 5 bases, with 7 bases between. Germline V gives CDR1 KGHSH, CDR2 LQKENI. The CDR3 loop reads CASSPPIGETQYF. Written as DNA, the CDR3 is TGTGCCAGCTCACCACCTATCGGGGAGACCCAGTACTTC.

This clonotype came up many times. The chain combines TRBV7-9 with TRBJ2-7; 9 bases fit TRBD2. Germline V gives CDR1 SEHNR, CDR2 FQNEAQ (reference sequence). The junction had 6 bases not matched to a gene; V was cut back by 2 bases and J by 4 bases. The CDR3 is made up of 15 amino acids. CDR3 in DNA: TGTGCCAGCAGCTTACCTAGCGGGGTGCAATACGAGCAGTACTTC. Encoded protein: CASSLPSGVQYEQYF.